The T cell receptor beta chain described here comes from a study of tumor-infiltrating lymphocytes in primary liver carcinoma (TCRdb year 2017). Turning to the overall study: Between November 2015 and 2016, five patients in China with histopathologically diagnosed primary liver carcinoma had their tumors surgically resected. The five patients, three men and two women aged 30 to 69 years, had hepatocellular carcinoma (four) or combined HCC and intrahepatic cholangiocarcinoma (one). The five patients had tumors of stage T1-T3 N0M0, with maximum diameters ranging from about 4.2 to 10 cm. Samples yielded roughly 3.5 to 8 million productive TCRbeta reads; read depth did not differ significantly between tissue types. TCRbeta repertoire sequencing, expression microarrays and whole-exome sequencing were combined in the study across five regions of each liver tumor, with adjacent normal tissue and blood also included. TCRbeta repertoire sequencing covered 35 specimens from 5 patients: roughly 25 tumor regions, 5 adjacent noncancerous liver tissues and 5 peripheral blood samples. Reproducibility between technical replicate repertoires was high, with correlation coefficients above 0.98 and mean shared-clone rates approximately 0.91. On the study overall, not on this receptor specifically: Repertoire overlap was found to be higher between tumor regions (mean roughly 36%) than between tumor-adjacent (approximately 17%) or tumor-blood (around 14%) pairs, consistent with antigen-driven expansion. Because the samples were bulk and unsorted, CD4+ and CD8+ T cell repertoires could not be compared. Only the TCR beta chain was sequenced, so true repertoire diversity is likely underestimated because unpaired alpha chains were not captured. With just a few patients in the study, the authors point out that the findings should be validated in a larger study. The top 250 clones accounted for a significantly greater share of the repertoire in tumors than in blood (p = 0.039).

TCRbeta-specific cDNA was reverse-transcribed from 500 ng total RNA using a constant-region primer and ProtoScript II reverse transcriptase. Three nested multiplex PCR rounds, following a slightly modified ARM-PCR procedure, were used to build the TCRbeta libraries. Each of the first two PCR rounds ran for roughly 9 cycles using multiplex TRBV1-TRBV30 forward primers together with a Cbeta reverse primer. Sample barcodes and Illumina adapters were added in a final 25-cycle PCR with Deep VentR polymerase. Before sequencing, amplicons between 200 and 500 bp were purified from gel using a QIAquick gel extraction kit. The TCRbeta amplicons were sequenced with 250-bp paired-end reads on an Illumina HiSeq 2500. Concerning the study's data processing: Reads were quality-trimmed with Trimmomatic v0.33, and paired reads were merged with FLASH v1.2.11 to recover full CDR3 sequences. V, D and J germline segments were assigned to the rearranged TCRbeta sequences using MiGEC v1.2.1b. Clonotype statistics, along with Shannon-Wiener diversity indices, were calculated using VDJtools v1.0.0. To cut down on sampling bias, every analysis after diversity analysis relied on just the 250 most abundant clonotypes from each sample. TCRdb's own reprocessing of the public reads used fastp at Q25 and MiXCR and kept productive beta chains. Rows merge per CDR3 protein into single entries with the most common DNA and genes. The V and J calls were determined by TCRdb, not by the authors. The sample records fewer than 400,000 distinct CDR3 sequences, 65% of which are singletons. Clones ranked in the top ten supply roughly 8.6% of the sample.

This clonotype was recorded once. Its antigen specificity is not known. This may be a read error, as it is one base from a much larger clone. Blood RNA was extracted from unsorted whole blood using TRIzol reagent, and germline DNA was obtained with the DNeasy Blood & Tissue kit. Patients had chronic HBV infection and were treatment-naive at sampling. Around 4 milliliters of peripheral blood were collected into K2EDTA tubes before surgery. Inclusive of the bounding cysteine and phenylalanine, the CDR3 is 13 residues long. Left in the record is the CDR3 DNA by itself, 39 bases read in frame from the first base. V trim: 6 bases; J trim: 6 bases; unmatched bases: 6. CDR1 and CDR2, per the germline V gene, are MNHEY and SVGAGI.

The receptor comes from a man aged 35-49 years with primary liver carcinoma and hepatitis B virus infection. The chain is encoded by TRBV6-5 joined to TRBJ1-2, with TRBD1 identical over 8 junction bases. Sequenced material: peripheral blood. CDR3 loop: CASRVNRGNGYTF. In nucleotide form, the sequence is TGTGCCAGCAGAGTCAACAGGGGGAATGGCTACACCTTC.